This T cell receptor beta chain was captured in a study of T cells after yellow fever vaccination. Study summary: SMART-Seq v4 Ultra Low Input prepared the low-cell-number fractions.

About this clonotype: The target antigen is unknown.

Study-wide results and limits: Weaker overall, the secondary response nonetheless peaked faster (day 5 versus 15).

MiXCR, applied by TCRdb to the 5' RACE reads, yields one record per CDR3 protein. The sample lists under 200,000 distinct CDR3 sequences; 11% were seen once. The V gene lost 4 bases and the J gene lost 4 bases, with 14 bases spanning the gap. The CDR3 covers 14 residues. From germline, CDR1 is MRHNA and CDR2 SNTAGT. The J gene is TRBJ2-7, the V gene TRBV6-4; no definite D call. The sequencing used CD8+ T cells sorted from PBMCs, collected 15 days after the yellow fever booster vaccination. The TCR originated in a man aged 18 to 30 who received the YFV17D yellow fever vaccine. CDR3 DNA: TGTGCCAGCAGTGCCTCTTCCCCGGTGTACGAGCAGTACGTC. Protein sequence: CASSASSPVYEQYV.